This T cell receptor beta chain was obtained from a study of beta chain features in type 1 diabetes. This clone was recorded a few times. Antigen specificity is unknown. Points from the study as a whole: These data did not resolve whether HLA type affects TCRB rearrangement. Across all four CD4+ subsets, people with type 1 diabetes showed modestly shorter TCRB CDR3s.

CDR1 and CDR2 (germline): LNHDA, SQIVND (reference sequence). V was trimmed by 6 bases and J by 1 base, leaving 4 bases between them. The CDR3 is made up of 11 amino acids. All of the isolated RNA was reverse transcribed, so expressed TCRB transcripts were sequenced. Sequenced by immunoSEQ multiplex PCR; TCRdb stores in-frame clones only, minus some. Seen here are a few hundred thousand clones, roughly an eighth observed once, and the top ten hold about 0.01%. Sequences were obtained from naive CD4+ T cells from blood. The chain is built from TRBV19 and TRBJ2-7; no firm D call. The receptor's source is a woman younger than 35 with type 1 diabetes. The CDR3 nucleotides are TGTGCCAGTAGCGGTTCCTACGAGCAGTACTTC. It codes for CASSGSYEQYF.